This TCR beta chain derives from a study of naive and memory T cell subsets. CD8 T cells were positively selected from what remained after CD4 positive selection. An equimolar mix of two oligonucleotides served as the beta constant-region primer for TRBC1 and TRBC2. An oligonucleotide with the SP2 primer and a 12-nucleotide UMI was ligated to the cDNA 3' end. TCRdb re-derived calls from the UMI-ligation and nested PCR reads in MiXCR, one entry per CDR3 protein. The data show 130,000 to 150,000 distinct CDR3 sequences, more than 15% seen once. This clonotype was counted only a few times. Sequencing used naive CD4+ T cells from blood. The receptor was isolated from a human donor in good health.

The CDR3 region has the DNA TGTGCCAGCTCACCGCTGGCCAGGGGAGATACGCAGTATTTT. It codes for CASSPLARGDTQYF. The genes are TRBV18 and TRBJ2-3; TRBD1 might be the D (6 bases). V lost 3 bases to trimming and J lost 5 bases, with 12 bases between them. The CDR3 runs 14 residues. From germline, CDR1 is KGHSH and CDR2 LQKENI.